This TCR beta chain was sequenced for a study of blood T cell repertoires in COVID-19. For the study at large: T cells, B-cell-depleted T cells, or PBMCs provided the cDNA or gDNA that served as material.

Germline loops: CDR1 SGHKS, CDR2 YYEKEE (reference sequence). The CDR3 has 19 amino acids. V shed 4 bases and J 0 bases; nucleotides not matched to a gene: 13. This clone is a singleton in its sample. Authors' processing steps: Amplification of reference gene primers was used by the study to estimate nucleated cell counts. Repertoires were generated with immunoSEQ multiplex PCR, while TCRdb's copy carries only in-frame clones and drops some. V and J calls and clone size are copied from that table; D and trimming were computed from the DNA. The table records approximately 150,000 clones, roughly 88% of them present only once.

Sample: peripheral blood. This chain links TRBV5-5 with TRBJ1-3, with 10 bases identical to TRBD1. The source is a woman aged 50 to 60 in a cohort sampled during active or convalescent COVID-19. The CDR3 protein is CASSHSVSGQGISGNTIYF. The CDR3 region has the DNA TGTGCCAGCAGCCATAGCGTATCGGGACAGGGGATCTCTGGAAACACCATATATTTT.